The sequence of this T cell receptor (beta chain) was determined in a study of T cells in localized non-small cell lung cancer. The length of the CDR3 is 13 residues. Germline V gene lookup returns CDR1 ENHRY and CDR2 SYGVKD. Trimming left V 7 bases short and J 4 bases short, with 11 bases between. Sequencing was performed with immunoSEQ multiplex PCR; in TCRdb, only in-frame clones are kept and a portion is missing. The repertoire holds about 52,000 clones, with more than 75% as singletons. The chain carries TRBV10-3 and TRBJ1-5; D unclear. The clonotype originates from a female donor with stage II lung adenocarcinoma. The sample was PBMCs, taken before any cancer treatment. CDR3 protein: CAITEAENQPQHF. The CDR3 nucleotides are TGTGCCATCACGGAGGCAGAGAATCAGCCCCAGCATTTT.